The present entry profiles one T cell receptor beta chain with its context. Germline-derived CDR1 and CDR2 are SGHDN and FVKESK. The CDR3 extends over 15 amino acids. V dropped 1 base and J dropped 14 bases, with 18 bases sitting between them. These data come from a study of radiation and T cells in renal cell carcinoma. The time point was: blood 4 weeks post-SBRT, at nephrectomy. Stated treatment: 15 Gy SBRT to primary tumor, nephrectomy 4 weeks later. Using immunoSEQ multiplex PCR, the repertoire was profiled, and TCRdb retains in-frame clones only, with some absent. The sample lists roughly 160,000 clones, about 88% seen once, with roughly 10% in the top ten.

The starting material was blood, obtained from a patient whose treatment included radiotherapy and nephrectomy. This chain joins TRBV14 and TRBJ1-6; weak D call: TRBD1 (6 bases). This receptor was identified in a woman between 50 and 59 years old with renal cell carcinoma. The CDR3 region is CASSQATGTQKTLHF. The CDR3 DNA reads TGTGCCAGCAGCCAAGCAACCGGGACACAAAAAACCCTCCACTTT.